Shown below are 19 T cell receptor beta chains from a single sample sequenced in a study of blood T cells in healthy people across ages. Then a second PCR, running roughly 7 to 11 cycles, was carried out with a sample-barcoded 5' primer and a J-beta primer mix. TCRdb re-analysed the 5' RACE reads in MiXCR, keeping a single row per CDR3 protein. Here the sample spans over 1,200,000 distinct CDR3 sequences, approximately 63% being singletons. Sequenced: blood. The source of these receptors is a man between 18 and 35 years old in good health.

This clonotype was seen only once. This chain joins TRBV5-1 and TRBJ1-2; D is unclear. Germline CDR1 SGHRS, CDR2 YFSETQ. The V end was cut by 0 bases, the J end by 4 bases, with 13 bases between. The CDR3 runs 15 residues. The CDR3 DNA reads TGCGCCAGCAGCTTGGAGACGGGAGGAAGCTATGGCTACACCTTC. Protein product: CASSLETGGSYGYTF. The full variable domain, in which reference TRBV5-1 and TRBJ1-2 provide the parts outside the CDR3, is KAGVTQTPRYLIKTRGQQVTLSCSPISGHRSVSWYQQTPGQGLQFLFEYFSETQRNKGNFPGRFSGRQFSNSRSEMNVSTLELGDSALYLCASSLETGGSYGYTFGSGTRLTVV.

V and J are TRBV20-1 and TRBJ1-5; D is unclear. Germline V gene lookup returns CDR1 DFQATT and CDR2 SNEGSKA (reference sequence). CDR3 length: 15 residues. Trimming left V 0 bases short and J 0 bases short, with 9 bases between. The chain's CDR3 is CSARDPGFSNQPQHF. The CDR3 coding sequence is TGCAGTGCTAGAGACCCGGGATTTAGCAATCAGCCCCAGCATTTT.

The V and J genes are TRBV18 and TRBJ2-5, with 8 bases aligning to TRBD2. CDR3 length equals 16 residues. CDR1 is KGHSH, CDR2 LQKENI, per germline. After removal of 1 base from V and 11 bases from J, the junction contained 15 bases not matched to a gene. CDR3 coding DNA: TGTGCCAGCTCACCACAAGTCTCACTAGCGGCCAATGAGCAGTACTTC. Translation gives CASSPQVSLAANEQYF.

The chain is built from TRBV28 and TRBJ1-2; D ambiguous. V was pared by 6 bases and J by 5 bases, with 19 bases between. Germline V lookup: CDR1 MDHEN, CDR2 SYDVKM. This CDR3 is built from 15 residues. The CDR3 DNA sequence: TGTGCCAGCAGAGACGAAATGGGCAGACGATATGGCTACACCTTC. Translated, it gives CASRDEMGRRYGYTF.

In this sample, this clonotype turned up a few times. A junction end diverges from the germline sequence, so it may reflect a read error. This chain connects TRBV5-1 to TRBJ1-1; weak D call: TRBD1 (6 bases). CDR3 size: 15 residues. The germline V gene has CDR1 SGHRS and CDR2 YFSETQ. CDR3 DNA sequence: TGTGCCAGCAGCTTAGCTGGGGGGGCGAACACTGAAGCTTTCTTT. It codes for CASSLAGGANTEAFF. Based on the CDR3 plus reference TRBV5-1 and TRBJ1-1, the full variable domain is KAGVTQTPRYLIKTRGQQVTLSCSPISGHRSVSWYQQTPGQGLQFLFEYFSETQRNKGNFPGRFSGRQFSNSRSEMNVSTLELGDSALYLCASSLAGGANTEAFFGQGTRLTVV.

This chain connects TRBV20-1 to TRBJ1-4, with D unresolved. The ends were cut back, 3 bases at V and 6 bases at J, with 5 bases in the middle. Germline values: CDR1 DFQATT, CDR2 SNEGSKA (reference sequence). The CDR3 length is 11 residues. The CDR3 loop is CSARGHEKLFF. The CDR3 DNA sequence: TGCAGTGCTAGGGGCCATGAAAAACTGTTTTTT.

This sequence joins TRBV6-2 or TRBV6-3 and TRBJ2-1; 7 positions agree with TRBD1. Trimming at V came to 1 base and at J to 8 bases, leaving 8 bases not matched to a gene. Germline CDR1 is MNHEY and CDR2 is SVGEGT. The CDR3 runs to 15 residues. DNA for the CDR3: TGTGCCAGCAGTTACTGGTCAGGGGGTAACGATGAGCAGTTCTTC. Translation: CASSYWSGGNDEQFF.

The V gene is TRBV20-1, the J gene TRBJ1-1, with D possibly being TRBD1 (6 bases). This CDR3 contains 13 residues. Germline assignment: CDR1 DFQATT and CDR2 SNEGSKA (reference sequence). CDR3 DNA sequence: TGCAGGGCGGGGGGGGGCGCTGGGAGTGAAGCTTTCTTT. Residues: CRAGGGAGSEAFF.

The chain employs TRBV4-3 and TRBJ1-1; D not certain. V was cut by 1 base and J by 5 bases, with 14 bases left in between. Germline-derived CDR1 and CDR2 are LGHNA and YSLEER. CDR3 length: 15 residues. CDR3 amino acids: CASSQGARLRTEAFF. CDR3 nucleotides: TGCGCCAGCAGCCAAGGAGCCAGGCTGAGGACTGAAGCTTTCTTT.

Only one count was recorded for this clonotype. The chain has TRBV7-6 and TRBJ2-7; 11 bases agree with TRBD2. Per germline, CDR1 SGHVS and CDR2 FNYEAQ. The CDR3 totals 15 residues. V gave up 4 bases and J gave up 7 bases; unmatched junction bases: 9. CDR3 residues: CASSSIAGGPGEQYF. CDR3 bases: TGTGCCAGCAGCTCCATAGCGGGAGGGCCGGGTGAGCAGTACTTC.

The chain recombines TRBV25-1 with TRBJ2-1, with a possible D match to TRBD2 (6 bases). In germline, CDR1 is MGHDK, CDR2 SYGVNS. This CDR3 contains 14 residues. V shed 4 bases and J shed 2 bases, with 9 bases lying between them. DNA of the CDR3: TGTGCCAGCAGTGTTGTAGCGGCCTACAATGAGCAGTTCTTC. This codes for CASSVVAAYNEQFF.

The gene calls are TRBV9 and TRBJ1-2; no reliable D call. CDR1 is SGDLS and CDR2 is YYNGEE in the germline V gene. There are 14 residues in the CDR3. V lost 3 bases and J lost 7, with 16 bases in between. The DNA of the CDR3 is TGTGCCAGCAGCGGGACTCAGACCCTCCCTGGCTACACCTTC. This translates into CASSGTQTLPGYTF. Full variable domain (remainder filled in from reference TRBV9 and TRBJ1-2): DSGVTQTPKHLITATGQRVTLRCSPRSGDLSVYWYQQSLDQGLQFLIQYYNGEERAKGNILERFSAQQFPDLHSELNLSSLELGDSALYFCASSGTQTLPGYTFGSGTRLTVV.

The gene calls are TRBV25-1 and TRBJ2-5; the D gene is possibly TRBD2 (5 bases). V dropped 1 base and J dropped 5 bases, with 11 bases sitting between them. The CDR3 is 14 amino acids. The germline gives CDR1 MGHDK, CDR2 SYGVNS. CDR3 DNA: TGTGCCAGCAGTGAATTTCGGGGTGAGGAGACCCAGTACTTC. It codes for CASSEFRGEETQYF.

V gene TRBV5-1 combines with J gene TRBJ2-3, with 8 bases that match TRBD1. Germline CDR1 is SGHRS and CDR2 is YFSETQ. V gave up 0 bases and J gave up 0 bases; unmatched junction bases: 6. This CDR3 contains 17 residues. CDR3 region: CASSLAVRQGSTDTQYF. DNA for the CDR3: TGCGCCAGCAGCTTGGCCGTAAGACAGGGGAGCACAGATACGCAGTATTTT.

The V gene is TRBV7-8, the J gene TRBJ2-1, with 8 bases fitting TRBD2. CDR1 is SGHVS, CDR2 FQNEAQ, per germline. The CDR3 loop spans 15 amino acids. After removal of 2 bases from V and 10 bases from J, the junction contained 10 bases not matched to a gene. The CDR3 protein is CASSLYGTRGGEQFF. The CDR3 region has the DNA TGTGCCAGCAGCTTATACGGGACTAGGGGAGGCGAGCAGTTCTTC. Complete variable domain (other parts from reference TRBV7-8 and TRBJ2-1): GAGVSQSPRYKVAKRGQDVALRCDPISGHVSLFWYQQALGQGPEFLTYFQNEAQLDKSGLPSDRFFAERPEGSVSTLKIQRTQQEDSAVYLCASSLYGTRGGEQFFGPGTRLTVL.

This clonotype was detected only a few times. The V and J genes are TRBV7-6 and TRBJ2-2; no firm D call. This CDR3 comprises 13 residues. Trimming took off 5 bases at V and 3 bases at J, with 7 bases between the two ends. Per germline, CDR1 SGHVS and CDR2 FNYEAQ. The DNA for the CDR3 is TGTGCCAGCAGCCCCCACCACACCGGGGAGCTGTTTTTT. It specifies CASSPHHTGELFF.

This sequence joins TRBV6-2 or TRBV6-3 and TRBJ2-3, with 12 nucleotides matching TRBD2. Per germline, CDR1 MNHEY and CDR2 SVGEGT. Unmatched junction bases numbered 5, after V lost 6 bases and J lost 4 bases. CDR3 length equals 15 residues. CDR3 in DNA: TGTGCCAGCAGACACACTAGCGGGAGGTCAGATACGCAGTATTTT. Amino acid sequence: CASRHTSGRSDTQYF.

This clonotype was counted between two and nine times. The V call is TRBV6-5, the J call TRBJ2-1; D might be TRBD1 (6 bases). The better agreement between TRBJ2-7 and the DNA end casts doubt on the J call. The CDR3 has 15 residues. The germline V gene has CDR1 MNHEY and CDR2 SVGAGI. The CDR3 region is CASRRSGDSYNEQYF. DNA for the CDR3: TGTGCCAGCAGGCGTTCAGGGGATTCCTACAATGAGCAGTACTTC.

V and J are TRBV6-1 and TRBJ2-7; D not resolved. The germline gives CDR1 MNHNS, CDR2 SASEGT. The CDR3 consists of 13 residues. Trimming pared 8 bases from V and 0 bases from J, leaving 11 bases between. The CDR3 coding sequence is TGTGCCAGCTTAGCAGTGAGCTCCTACGAGCAGTACTTC. Protein: CASLAVSSYEQYF.